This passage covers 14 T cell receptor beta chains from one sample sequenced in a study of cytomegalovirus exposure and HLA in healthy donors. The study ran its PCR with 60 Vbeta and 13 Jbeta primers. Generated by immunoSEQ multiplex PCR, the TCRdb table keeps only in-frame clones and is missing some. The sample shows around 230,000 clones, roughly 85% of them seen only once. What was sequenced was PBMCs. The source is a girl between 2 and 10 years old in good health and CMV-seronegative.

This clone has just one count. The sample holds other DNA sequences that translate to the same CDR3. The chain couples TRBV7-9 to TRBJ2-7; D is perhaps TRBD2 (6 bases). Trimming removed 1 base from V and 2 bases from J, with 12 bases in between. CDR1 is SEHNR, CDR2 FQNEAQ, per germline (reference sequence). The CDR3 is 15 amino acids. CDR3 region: CASSLGGGGPYEQYF. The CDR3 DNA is TGTGCCAGCAGCTTAGGGGGAGGAGGCCCCTACGAGCAGTACTTC.

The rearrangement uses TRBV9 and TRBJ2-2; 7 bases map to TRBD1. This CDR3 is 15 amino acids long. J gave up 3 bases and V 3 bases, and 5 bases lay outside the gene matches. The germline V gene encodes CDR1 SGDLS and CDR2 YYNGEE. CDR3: CASSEGDRDTGELFF. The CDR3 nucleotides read TGTGCCAGCAGCGAGGGAGACAGGGACACCGGGGAGCTGTTTTTT.

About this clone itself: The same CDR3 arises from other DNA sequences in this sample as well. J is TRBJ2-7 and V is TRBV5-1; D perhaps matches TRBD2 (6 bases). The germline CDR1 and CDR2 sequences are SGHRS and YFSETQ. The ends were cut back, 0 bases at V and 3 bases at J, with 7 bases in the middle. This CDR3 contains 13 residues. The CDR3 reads CASSLAGVYEQYF. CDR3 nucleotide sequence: TGCGCCAGCAGCTTGGCGGGGGTCTACGAGCAGTACTTC. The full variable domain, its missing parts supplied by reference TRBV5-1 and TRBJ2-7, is KAGVTQTPRYLIKTRGQQVTLSCSPISGHRSVSWYQQTPGQGLQFLFEYFSETQRNKGNFPGRFSGRQFSNSRSEMNVSTLELGDSALYLCASSLAGVYEQYFGPGTRLTVT.

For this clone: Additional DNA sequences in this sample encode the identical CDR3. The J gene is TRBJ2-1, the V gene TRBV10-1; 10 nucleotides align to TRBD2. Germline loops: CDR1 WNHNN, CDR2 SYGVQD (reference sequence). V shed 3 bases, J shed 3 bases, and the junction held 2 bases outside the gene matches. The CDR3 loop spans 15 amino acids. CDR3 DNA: TGCGCCAGCAGTGAATGGACTAGCGGCTACAATGAGCAGTTCTTC. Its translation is CASSEWTSGYNEQFF.

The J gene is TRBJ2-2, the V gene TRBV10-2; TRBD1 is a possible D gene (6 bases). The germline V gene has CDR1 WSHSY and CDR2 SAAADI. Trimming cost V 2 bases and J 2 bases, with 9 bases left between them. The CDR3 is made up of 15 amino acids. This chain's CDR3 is CASSEPGQNTGELFF. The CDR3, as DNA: TGCGCCAGCAGTGAGCCGGGACAAAACACCGGGGAGCTGTTTTTT.

The chain's CDR3 is CASNHPGGGQANQPQHF. CDR3 nucleotide sequence: TGTGCCAGTAACCACCCAGGGGGGGGACAGGCCAATCAGCCCCAGCATTTT. The chain combines TRBV19 with TRBJ1-5, with 8 bases matching TRBD1. Germline V gene data show CDR1 as LNHDA and CDR2 as SQIVND (reference sequence). There are 17 residues in the CDR3. V shed 7 bases, J shed 3 bases, and the junction held 14 bases outside the gene matches.

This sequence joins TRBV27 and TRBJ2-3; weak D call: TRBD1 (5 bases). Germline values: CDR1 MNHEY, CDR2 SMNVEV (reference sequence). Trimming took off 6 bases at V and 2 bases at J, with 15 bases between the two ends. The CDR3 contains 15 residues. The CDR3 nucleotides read TGTGCCAGCAGCCTTCGTCGACAGTCCACAGATACGCAGTATTTT. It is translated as CASSLRRQSTDTQYF.

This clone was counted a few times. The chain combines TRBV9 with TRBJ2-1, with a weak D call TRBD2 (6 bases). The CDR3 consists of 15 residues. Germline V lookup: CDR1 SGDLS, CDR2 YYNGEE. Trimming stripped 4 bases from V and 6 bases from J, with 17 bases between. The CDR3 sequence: CASSPLGGRANEQFF. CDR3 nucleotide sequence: TGTGCCAGCAGCCCTCTCGGGGGAAGGGCCAATGAGCAGTTCTTC.

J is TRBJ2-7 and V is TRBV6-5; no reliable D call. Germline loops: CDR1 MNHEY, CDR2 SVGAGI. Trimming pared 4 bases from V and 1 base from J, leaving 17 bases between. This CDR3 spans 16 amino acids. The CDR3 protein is CASSSIRSSLSYEQYF. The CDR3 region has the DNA TGTGCCAGCAGTTCGATCCGGAGCTCCCTATCCTACGAGCAGTACTTC.

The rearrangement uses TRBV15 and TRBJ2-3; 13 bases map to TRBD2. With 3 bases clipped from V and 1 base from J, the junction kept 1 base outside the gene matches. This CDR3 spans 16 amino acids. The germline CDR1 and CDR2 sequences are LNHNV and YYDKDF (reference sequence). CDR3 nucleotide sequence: TGTGCCACCAGCAGGGGGACTAGCGGGGGCACAGATACGCAGTATTTT. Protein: CATSRGTSGGTDTQYF.

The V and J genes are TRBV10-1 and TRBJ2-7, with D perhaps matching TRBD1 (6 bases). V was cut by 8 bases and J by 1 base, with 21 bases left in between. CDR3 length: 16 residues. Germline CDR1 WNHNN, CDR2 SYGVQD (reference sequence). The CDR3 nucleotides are TGCGCCAGCTCCGCTAAGAGGACAGTCCCTTCCTACGAGCAGTACTTC. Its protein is CASSAKRTVPSYEQYF.

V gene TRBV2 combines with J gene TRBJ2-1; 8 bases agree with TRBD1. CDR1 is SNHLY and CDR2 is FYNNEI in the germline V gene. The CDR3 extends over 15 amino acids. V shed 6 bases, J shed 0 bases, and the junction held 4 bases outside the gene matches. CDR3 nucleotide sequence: TGTGCCAGCAGGGGACAGGCGAGCTCCTACAATGAGCAGTTCTTC. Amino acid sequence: CASRGQASSYNEQFF.

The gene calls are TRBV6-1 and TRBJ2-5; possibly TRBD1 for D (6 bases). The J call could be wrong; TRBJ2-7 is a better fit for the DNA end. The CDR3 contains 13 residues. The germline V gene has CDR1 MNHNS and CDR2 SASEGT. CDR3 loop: CASSEGTGNEQYF. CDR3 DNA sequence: TGTGCCAGCAGTGAAGGTACAGGGAACGAGCAGTACTTC.

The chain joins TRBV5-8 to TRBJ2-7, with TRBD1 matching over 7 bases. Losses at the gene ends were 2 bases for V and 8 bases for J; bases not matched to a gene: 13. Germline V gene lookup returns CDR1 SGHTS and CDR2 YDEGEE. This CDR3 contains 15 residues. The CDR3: CASSFKDRDRVKQYF. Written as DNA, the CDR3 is TGTGCCAGCAGCTTTAAAGACAGGGATCGGGTCAAGCAGTACTTC.